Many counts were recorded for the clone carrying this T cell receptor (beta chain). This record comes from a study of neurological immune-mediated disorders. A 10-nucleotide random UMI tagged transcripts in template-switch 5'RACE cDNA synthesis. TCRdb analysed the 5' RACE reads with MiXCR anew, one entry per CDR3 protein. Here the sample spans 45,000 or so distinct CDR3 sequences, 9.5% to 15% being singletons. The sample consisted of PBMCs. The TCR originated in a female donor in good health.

The DNA for the CDR3 is TGCAGTGCTAGCGAAGGACAGCGCACCGGGGAGCTGTTTTTT. Its protein is CSASEGQRTGELFF. The V gene is TRBV20-1, the J gene TRBJ2-2; weak D call: TRBD1 (6 bases). V was clipped by 3 bases and J by 4 bases, with 12 bases between them. The CDR3 totals 14 residues. CDR1 and CDR2 from the germline V gene are DFQATT and SNEGSKA (reference sequence).